The T cell receptor beta chain described here comes from a study of cytomegalovirus exposure and HLA in healthy donors. Germline trimming cut 0 bases from V and 2 bases from J; bases unmatched to any gene: 9. The CDR3 covers 18 residues. The germline V gene has CDR1 MGHRA and CDR2 YSYEKL. Findings and limits, study-wide: Later examination showed HLA-associated TCR beta chains had greater clonal expansion than equally common others. According to the study, about 180 TCR beta chains were cytomegalovirus-associated.

Worth noting for this clone: What it binds is unknown.

Primers: 60 Vbeta forward and 13 Jbeta reverse. Sequenced by immunoSEQ multiplex PCR; TCRdb stores in-frame clones only, minus some. The sample has around 130,000 clones; less than 80% are singletons. The chain is built from TRBV4-1 and TRBJ2-1, with 8 positions matching TRBD2. This TCR derives from a man aged 35 to 55 in good health and CMV-seropositive. The sample was PBMCs. The CDR3 loop is CASSQDDVAGLAYNEQFF. The CDR3, as DNA: TGCGCCAGCAGCCAAGACGACGTGGCGGGACTAGCCTACAATGAGCAGTTCTTC.